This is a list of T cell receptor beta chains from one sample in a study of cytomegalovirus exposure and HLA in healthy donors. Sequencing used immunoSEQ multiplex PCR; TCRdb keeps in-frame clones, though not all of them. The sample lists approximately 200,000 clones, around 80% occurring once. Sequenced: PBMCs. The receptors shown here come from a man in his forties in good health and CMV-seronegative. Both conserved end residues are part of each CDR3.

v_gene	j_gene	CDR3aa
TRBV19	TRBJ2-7	CATERDRGREQYF
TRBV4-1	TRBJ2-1	CASSHPTGTPYNEQFF
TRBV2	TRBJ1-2	CASIFNSQANYGYTF
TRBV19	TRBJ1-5	CASSEGGSNQPQHF
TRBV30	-	CAWSVTDRGPYEQYF
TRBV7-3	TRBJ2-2	CASSPRGRDGPFGELFF
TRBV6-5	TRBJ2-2	CASRLAYTGELFF
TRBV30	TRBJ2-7	CAWSRSGRRYEQYF
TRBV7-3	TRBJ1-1	CASSLMGYSEAFF
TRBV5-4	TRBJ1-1	CASSRADRGDTEAFF